This T cell receptor beta chain was captured by sequencing in a study of blood T cell repertoires in COVID-19 (dated by TCRdb to the early 2020s). Background for the entire study: Samples covering the acute and convalescent phases of COVID-19 were provided by collaborators in the United States, Italy and Spain. The material from the prospective study consisted of cDNA or gDNA derived from T cells, B-cell-depleted T cells, or PBMCs. Subjects who had been exposed to COVID-19, were actively infected with it, or had recovered from it provided the deeply sampled blood TCRbeta repertoires that made up the dataset. A freely available public database, intended as a resource for researchers studying the immune response to SARS-CoV-2, is where the repertoires were released. Sample metadata almost always included a de-identified subject ID, COVID-19 status, age in years and sex. Where available, HLA class I and class II types were taken from metadata supplied by the sample provider and were not determined by assay-based typing. Samples came from the ongoing ImmuneRACE study (first 160 participants) plus 1,254 subjects from 6 global collaborators.

The collaborating institutions used their own protocols to collect whole blood in K2EDTA tubes. For TCRbeta analysis, collaborators shipped samples as frozen whole blood, isolated PBMCs, or DNA extracted from either of those sample types. Concerning this clone: This receptor's antigen is unknown. Base qualities were left out, and no much larger clone turns up one base away.

The immunoSEQ Assay, a bias-controlled multiplex PCR, was used to amplify TCRbeta CDR3 regions from genomic DNA. The authors processed their data as follows. Nucleated cell counts per sample were estimated from amplification of reference gene primers within the assay. To quantify the absolute abundance of each unique TCRbeta CDR3 rearrangement, sequence reads were collapsed and filtered. For each sample, productive Simpson clonality was calculated as the square root of Simpson's diversity index across productive rearrangements. TCRdb provides this immuneACCESS table in a form limited to in-frame rearrangements. Some clones are lacking; in checked studies, under half of them reflect an unresolved V gene, and why the rest are absent is not known. D and trimming come from the DNA, and the V and J calls and clone size come from that table. The sample table holds about 250,000 clones, of which 70% to 90% were seen once. 3% to 3.5% of the sample is taken by the ten largest.

From the cysteine through the phenylalanine, the CDR3 covers 14 amino acids. The read is trimmed to its CDR3 DNA, 42 bases read in frame from base 1. From a lookup of the germline V gene (reference sequence), CDR1 and CDR2 are LNHNV and YYDKDF. V sheds 5 bases and J sheds 6 bases, leaving 14 bases between their ends. Beyond this particular receptor, the publication reports: The amount of clinical and demographic metadata varied by source and participant and was provided uncurated.

This receptor was obtained from a man aged 18 to 35 with active or convalescent COVID-19. The sample consisted of peripheral blood. Recombination linked TRBV15 to TRBJ1-5; confidence is insufficient to name the D gene. The DNA reads as follows: TGTGCCACCAGCCTGGCTTACGTTGGTCAGCCCCAGCATTTT. It translates to CATSLAYVGQPQHF. Joined to the reference TRBV15 and TRBJ1-5 proteins, this CDR3 gives the full variable domain: DAMVIQNPRYQVTQFGKPVTLSCSQTLNHNVMYWYQQKSSQAPKLLFHYYDKDFNNEADTPDNFQSRRPNTSFCFLDIRSPGLGDTAMYLCATSLAYVGQPQHFGDGTRLSIL.